The 16 T cell receptor beta chains below all came from one sample that was sequenced in a study of T cell responses to AZD1222 COVID-19 vaccine. Only in-frame clones appear in the TCRdb table, and some are missing; sequencing was by immunoSEQ multiplex PCR. The sample lists approximately 90,000 clones, approximately 87% occurring once. The sequencing used peripheral blood, collected on day 0 of AZD1222 vaccination. These receptors were collected from an adult in good health.

The CDR3 is CASSLRQGGLSPLHF. Here the CDR3 DNA reads TGTGCCAGCAGTTTACGACAGGGGGGATTGTCACCCCTCCACTTT. The chain couples TRBV25-1 to TRBJ1-6; 9 bases line up with TRBD1. The J segment lost 10 bases and the V segment lost 5 bases, leaving 9 bases of the junction unmatched. Germline CDR1 reads MGHDK; CDR2 reads SYGVNS. CDR3 length: 15 amino acids.

The V and J genes are TRBV10-1 and TRBJ2-6; TRBD2 is a possible D gene (7 bases). This CDR3 comprises 19 residues. The germline V gene has CDR1 WNHNN and CDR2 SYGVQD (reference sequence). Between the trimmed V and J ends, which lost 7 bases and 1 base, there was a span of 23 bases. The CDR3 DNA sequence: TGCGCCAGCAAGCCGCTGGGGGGGCGAAGAGGGTCTGGGGCCAACGTCCTGACTTTC. Translated: CASKPLGGRRGSGANVLTF.

Points on this clone: Other DNA sequences in the same sample also yield this CDR3. The CDR3 DNA reads TGTGCCAGCAGCGTAGGTGGGACAGATACGCAGTATTTT. This translates into CASSVGGTDTQYF. The rearrangement links TRBV9 to TRBJ2-3; no clear D gene. Germline CDR1 and CDR2: SGDLS and YYNGEE. Trimming cost V 0 bases and J 3 bases, with 5 bases left between them. The CDR3 is made up of 13 amino acids.

V and J are TRBV19 and TRBJ1-5, with a weak D call TRBD1 (5 bases). This CDR3 contains 15 residues. Per germline, CDR1 LNHDA and CDR2 SQIVND (reference sequence). Trimming pared 4 bases from V and 0 bases from J, leaving 10 bases between. CDR3: CASSTQTDSNQPQHF. CDR3 in DNA: TGTGCCAGTAGTACCCAGACAGATAGCAATCAGCCCCAGCATTTT.

The rearrangement joins TRBV6-6 to TRBJ1-5, with D tentatively TRBD1 (5 bases). The germline V and J ends were trimmed by 2 bases and 1 base, with 6 bases remaining between them. The CDR3 has 14 residues. Germline CDR1 MNHNY, CDR2 SVGAGI (reference sequence). The CDR3 sequence: CASSYRQSNQPQHF. CDR3 in DNA: TGTGCCAGCAGTTACCGACAGAGCAATCAGCCCCAGCATTTT.

The gene calls are TRBV13 and TRBJ2-7, with no clear D. V was clipped by 5 bases and J by 0 bases, with 17 bases between them. The CDR3 is 16 residues long. The germline CDR1 and CDR2 sequences are PRHDT and FYEKMQ (reference sequence). The CDR3 reads CASSRSETSSSYEQYF. CDR3 nucleotide sequence: TGTGCCAGCAGCCGTTCTGAGACGTCTAGCTCCTACGAGCAGTACTTC.

The rearrangement uses TRBV19 and TRBJ2-7; 8 positions agree with TRBD1. Germline-derived CDR1 and CDR2 are LNHDA and SQIVND (reference sequence). The CDR3 is 15 residues long. With V trimmed by 6 bases and J by 7 bases, 14 bases remained unmatched. The CDR3 nucleotides are TGTGCCAGTAGGCCACGGACAGGGCCTTCCTGGGAGCAGTACTTC. This gives the protein CASRPRTGPSWEQYF. The variable domain in full, with the rest retrieved from reference TRBV19 and TRBJ2-7, is DGGITQSPKYLFRKEGQNVTLSCEQNLNHDAMYWYRQDPGQGLRLIYYSQIVNDFQKGDIAEGYSVSREKKESFPLTVTSAQKNPTAFYLCASRPRTGPSWEQYFGPGTRLTVT.

V usage is TRBV7-9 and J usage is TRBJ1-2; no reliable D call. The CDR3 contains 11 residues. V lost 2 bases and J 5 bases, leaving 3 bases between the germline ends. The V gene's germline CDR1 is SEHNR and CDR2 FQNEAQ (reference sequence). CDR3 sequence: CASSLWYGYTF. The CDR3 DNA follows: TGTGCCAGCAGCTTATGGTATGGCTACACCTTC.

The J gene is TRBJ2-5, the V gene TRBV10-3; perhaps TRBD2 as D (6 bases). The CDR3 loop spans 13 amino acids. The germline gives CDR1 ENHRY, CDR2 SYGVKD. V was shortened by 6 bases and J by 0 bases, with 8 bases between the two germline ends. CDR3 nucleotides: TGTGCCATCAGCCGGGACTACCAAGAGACCCAGTACTTC. As protein: CAISRDYQETQYF.

This rearrangement joins TRBV10-1 to TRBJ2-2; the D is unclear. The CDR3 sequence is 12 residues long. V dropped 2 bases and J dropped 7 bases, with 5 bases sitting between them. CDR1 and CDR2 (germline): WNHNN, SYGVQD (reference sequence). The CDR3 protein is CASSEGGGELFF. The CDR3 coding sequence is TGCGCCAGCAGTGAGGGCGGCGGGGAGCTGTTTTTT.

V usage is TRBV7-9 and J usage is TRBJ2-7; TRBD1 matches 7 bases. This CDR3 is built from 14 residues. Germline V gene lookup returns CDR1 SEHNR and CDR2 FQNEAQ (reference sequence). The V and J ends lost 5 bases and 4 bases, in that order; junction bases with no gene match: 8. The CDR3 sequence is CASSNRTGSYEQYF. CDR3 coding DNA: TGTGCCAGCAGCAACCGGACAGGCTCATACGAGCAGTACTTC.

J is TRBJ1-1 and V is TRBV29-1, with TRBD1 matching over 7 bases. With 6 bases clipped from V and 6 bases from J, the junction kept 10 bases outside the gene matches. The CDR3 runs to 13 residues. Germline assignment: CDR1 SQVTM and CDR2 ANQGSEA. The CDR3 protein is CSVTGVFLAEAFF. CDR3 nucleotide sequence: TGCAGCGTAACAGGGGTATTCTTAGCTGAAGCTTTCTTT. The full variable domain, completed using reference TRBV29-1 and TRBJ1-1, is SAVISQKPSRDICQRGTSLTIQCQVDSQVTMMFWYRQQPGQSLTLIATANQGSEATYESGFVIDKFPISRPNLTFSTLTVSNMSPEDSSIYLCSVTGVFLAEAFFGQGTRLTVV.

In DNA, the CDR3 is TGTGCCAGCGAGAAAGAACTCGACAGGGGGAATGGCTACACCTTC. Translated, it gives CASEKELDRGNGYTF. The V call is TRBV2, the J call TRBJ1-2, with 9 bases that match TRBD1. V shed 8 bases, J shed 6 bases, and the junction held 13 bases outside the gene matches. Germline-derived CDR1 and CDR2 are SNHLY and FYNNEI. The CDR3 is made up of 15 amino acids.

The genes are TRBV4-2 and TRBJ1-5; 8 bases agree with TRBD1. Germline V gene lookup returns CDR1 LGHNA and CDR2 YNFKEQ. After removal of 4 bases from V and 4 bases from J, the junction contained 9 bases not matched to a gene. CDR3 length: 16 residues. The CDR3: CASSPLTGGENQPQHF. The CDR3 nucleotides are TGTGCCAGCAGCCCATTAACAGGGGGTGAAAATCAGCCCCAGCATTTT.

The genes are TRBV29-1 and TRBJ1-1, with D hard to call. V lost 4 bases and J lost 1, with 7 bases in between. Germline CDR1 and CDR2: SQVTM and ANQGSEA. There are 12 residues in the CDR3. Here the CDR3 reads CSVATTNTEAFF. The CDR3 DNA reads TGCAGCGTTGCAACAACGAACACTGAAGCTTTCTTT.

The V gene is TRBV18, the J gene TRBJ2-2; D gene ambiguous. Trimming cost V 2 bases and J 1 base, with 8 bases left between them. This CDR3 contains 15 residues. CDR1 is KGHSH, CDR2 LQKENI, per germline. The CDR3 reads CASSPVDKNTGELFF. The CDR3 DNA sequence: TGTGCCAGCTCACCAGTTGATAAGAACACCGGGGAGCTGTTTTTT.